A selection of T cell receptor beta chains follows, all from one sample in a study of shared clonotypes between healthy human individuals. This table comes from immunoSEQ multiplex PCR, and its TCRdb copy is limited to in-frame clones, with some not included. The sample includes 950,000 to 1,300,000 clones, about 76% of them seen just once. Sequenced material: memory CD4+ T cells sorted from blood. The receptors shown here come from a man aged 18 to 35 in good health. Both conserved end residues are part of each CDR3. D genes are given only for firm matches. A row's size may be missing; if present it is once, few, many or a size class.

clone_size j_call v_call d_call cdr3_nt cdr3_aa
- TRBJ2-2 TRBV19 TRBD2 TGTGCCAGTAGTTCTAGCGGGAGCGCGCACACCGGGGAGCTGTTTTTT CASSSSGSAHTGELFF
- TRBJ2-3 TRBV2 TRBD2 TGTGCCAGCAGTCTGGGGACTAGCGGGATCGCGAGTACGCAGTATTTT CASSLGTSGIASTQYF
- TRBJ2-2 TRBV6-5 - TGTGCCAGCAGTTACTCGATGTACACCGGGGAGCTGTTTTTT CASSYSMYTGELFF
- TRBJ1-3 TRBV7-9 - TGTGCCAGCAGCTCTGGACAAATCTCTGGAAACACCATATATTTT CASSSGQISGNTIYF
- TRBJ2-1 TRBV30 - TGTGCCTGGAGTGTACTTGGAAGCACCTACAATGAGCAGTTCTTC CAWSVLGSTYNEQFF
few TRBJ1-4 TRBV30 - TGTGCCTGTTCCGCTTCGGGTGAAAAACTGTTTTTT CACSASGEKLFF
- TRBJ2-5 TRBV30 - TGTGCCTCCGGATCGGTGGGGACAAATAAAGAGACCCAGTACTTC CASGSVGTNKETQYF
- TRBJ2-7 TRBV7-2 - TGTGCCAGCAGCTTAGCGCATTTGGGGTTCTACGAGCAGTACTTC CASSLAHLGFYEQYF
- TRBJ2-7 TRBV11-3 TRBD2 TGTGCCACCCCGCAGCGGGAGGCTTCCGAGCAGTACTTC CATPQREASEQYF
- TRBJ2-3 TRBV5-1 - TGCGCCAGCAGCTTCCAGGGCGAAATAGATACGCAGTATTTT CASSFQGEIDTQYF
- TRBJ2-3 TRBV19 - TGTGCCAGTAGTATTCGGACCGGCGGCGCAGATACGCAGTATTTT CASSIRTGGADTQYF
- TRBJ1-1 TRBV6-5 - TGTGCCAGCAGTTCAGCCAGCCCACCGGCTTTCTTT CASSSASPPAFF
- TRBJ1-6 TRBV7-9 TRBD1 TGTGCCAGCAGCTTGAACAGGGGAAATTCACCCCTCCACTTT CASSLNRGNSPLHF
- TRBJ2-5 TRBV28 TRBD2 TGTGCCAGCAGCACGCGGGGGGGTCAAGAGACCCAGTACTTC CASSTRGGQETQYF
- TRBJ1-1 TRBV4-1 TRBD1 TGCGCCAGCAGCCAAGGACCAAGAATCAAGTTGGGACAGGGGAGGACTGAAGCTTTCTTT CASSQGPRIKLGQGRTEAFF
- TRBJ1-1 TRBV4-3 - TGCGCCAGCAGCCAAAGGACAGCGGGTACTGAAGCTTTCTTT CASSQRTAGTEAFF
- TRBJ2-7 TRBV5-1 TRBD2 TGCGCCAGCAGCCCTGGGACTAGCGGGGTCCGGGAGCAGTACTTC CASSPGTSGVREQYF
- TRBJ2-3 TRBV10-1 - TGCGCCAGCCGAGCAGGGACGACAGATACGCAGTATTTT CASRAGTTDTQYF
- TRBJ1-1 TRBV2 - TGTGCCAGAGGGGGGGCTCAGAGGAACACTGAAGCTTTCTTT CARGGAQRNTEAFF
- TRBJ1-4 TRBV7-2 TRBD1 TGTGCCAGCAGCTCCATGGGACAGCAGAATGAAAAACTGTTTTTT CASSSMGQQNEKLFF
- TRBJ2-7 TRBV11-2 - TGTGCCAGCAGCTTAGGCGGACGCGGGGGCGCCTACGAGCAGTACTTC CASSLGGRGGAYEQYF
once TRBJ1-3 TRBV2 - TGTGCCAGCAGTCCTGATAGCGGGTCTGGAAACACCATATATTTT CASSPDSGSGNTIYF
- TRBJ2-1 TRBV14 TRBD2 TGTGCCAGCAGCCCCAGGACTAGCGGGATATCGTACAATGAGCAGTTCTTC CASSPRTSGISYNEQFF
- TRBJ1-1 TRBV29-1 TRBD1 TGCAGCGGGGACAGGTTAATGAACACTGAAGCTTTCTTT CSGDRLMNTEAFF
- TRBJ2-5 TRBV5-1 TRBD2 TGCGCCAGCAGCTTGGTGACTAGCGGGAGGACGCTCCAAGAGACCCAGTACTTC CASSLVTSGRTLQETQYF
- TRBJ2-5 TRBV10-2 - TGCGCCAGCAGGGAGAGTGGAGGCCAGTACTTC CASRESGGQYF
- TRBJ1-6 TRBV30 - TGTGCCTGGGCCACCTGGCCGGGGGGAGATTCACCCCTCCACTTT CAWATWPGGDSPLHF
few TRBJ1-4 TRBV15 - TGTGCCACCAGCGTAGAGGGGCGGCAGAATGAAAAACTGTTTTTT CATSVEGRQNEKLFF
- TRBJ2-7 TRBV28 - TGTGCCAGCAGTTTATTCCAGGGTCAGGCCAATTCCTACGAGCAGTACTTC CASSLFQGQANSYEQYF
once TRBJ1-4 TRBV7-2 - TGTGCCAGCGGGAGAGGGGCAACTAATGAAAAACTGTTTTTT CASGRGATNEKLFF
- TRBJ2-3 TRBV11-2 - TGTGCCAGCAGCTTTAGTGAGTCATACCCAGATACGCAGTATTTT CASSFSESYPDTQYF
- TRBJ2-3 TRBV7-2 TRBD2 TGTGCCAGTATTAGGGCTAGCGGGGACCGTACGCAGTATTTT CASIRASGDRTQYF
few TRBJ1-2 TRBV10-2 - TGCGCCAGCAGTGAGTACGTCAGGGGAACTGATGGCTACACCTTC CASSEYVRGTDGYTF
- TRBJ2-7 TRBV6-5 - TGTGCCAGCAGTTCCCGGCAGGGCTTCCTCTACGAGCAGTACTTC CASSSRQGFLYEQYF
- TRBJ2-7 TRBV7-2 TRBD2 TGTGCCAGCAGCTTATCTACGACTAGCGGTCGGGAGTACTTC CASSLSTTSGREYF
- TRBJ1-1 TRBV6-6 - TGTGCCACCCGATCCGTAAAAGCTTTCTTT CATRSVKAFF
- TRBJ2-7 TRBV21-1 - TGTGCCAGCAGCAAGAGGGTCGTGCTAGCGGGCGAACATTACGAGCAGTACTTC CASSKRVVLAGEHYEQYF
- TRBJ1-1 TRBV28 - TGTGCCAGCAGTACCTTCGGGACTGAAGCTTTCTTT CASSTFGTEAFF
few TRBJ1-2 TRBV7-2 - TGTGCCAGCAGCTTAGCTCCCGGGTCTGGGAGCTACACCTTC CASSLAPGSGSYTF
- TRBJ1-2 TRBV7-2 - TGTGCCAGCAGCGCCCAAGGTGCCCTCTATGGCTACACCTTC CASSAQGALYGYTF
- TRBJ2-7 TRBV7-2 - TGTGCCAGCAGCCACCCCGTGGGCGAGCAGTACTTC CASSHPVGEQYF
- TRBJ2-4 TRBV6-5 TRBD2 TGTGCCAGCAGCTCCCTGGGGGGGAACATTCAGTACTTC CASSSLGGNIQYF
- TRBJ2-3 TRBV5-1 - TGCGCCAGCAGGGAGCGGGTTAGCACAGATACGCAGTATTTT CASRERVSTDTQYF
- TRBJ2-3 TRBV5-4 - TGTGCCAGCAGCTTGGACGGACTGAACACAGATACGCAGTATTTT CASSLDGLNTDTQYF
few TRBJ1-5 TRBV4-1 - TGCGCCAGCAGCCAGGAGAGGCCCGACCACCAGCATTTT CASSQERPDHQHF
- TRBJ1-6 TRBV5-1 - TGCGCCAGCAGCTTGGACCTCAATTCACCCCTCCACTTT CASSLDLNSPLHF
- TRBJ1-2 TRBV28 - TGTGCCGCGGTTCAGGGTAACTATGGCTACACCTTC CAAVQGNYGYTF
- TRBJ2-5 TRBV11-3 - TGTGCCAGCAGCTTAGCGGGAGAGAAAGAGACCCAGTACTTC CASSLAGEKETQYF
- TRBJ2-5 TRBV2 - TGTGCCAGCAGAGTGGGACAGGGACTAGGGGAGACCCAGTACTTC CASRVGQGLGETQYF
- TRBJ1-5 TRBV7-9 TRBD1 TGTGCCAGCAGCCGGGACAGGAGCAATCAGCCCCAGCATTTT CASSRDRSNQPQHF
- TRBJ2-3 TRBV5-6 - TGTGCCAGCAGCTTTGGAGGCGTAGGAGATACGCAGTATTTT CASSFGGVGDTQYF
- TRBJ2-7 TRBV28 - TGTGCCAGCAGTTTTGTCAGGCCGGGCTCCTACGAGCAGTACTTC CASSFVRPGSYEQYF
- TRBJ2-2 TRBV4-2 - TGTGCCAGCAGCCAAGAAGGGGGTCCTCGGGCCGGGGAGCTGTTTTTT CASSQEGGPRAGELFF
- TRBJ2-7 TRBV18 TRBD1 TGTGCCAGCTCACCACCGGGACAGACGAACTACGAGCAGTACTTC CASSPPGQTNYEQYF
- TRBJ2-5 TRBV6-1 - TGTGCCAGCAGTGAAGCTGGGTTTGTAGAGACCCAGTACTTC CASSEAGFVETQYF
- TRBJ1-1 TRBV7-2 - TGTGCCAGCAGCTTAGCGACCGGCTTGAACACTGAAGCTTTCTTT CASSLATGLNTEAFF
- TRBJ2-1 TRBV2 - TGTGCCAGCAGCCGGGACCCCCAGATGGATGAGCAGTTCTTC CASSRDPQMDEQFF
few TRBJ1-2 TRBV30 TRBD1 TGTGCCTGGACGACCCAGGGGGGGGCGCGTGGCTACACCTTC CAWTTQGGARGYTF
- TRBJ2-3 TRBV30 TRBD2 TGTGCCTGGAGGTCGACGGGACTAGCGGCAGATACGCAGTATTTT CAWRSTGLAADTQYF